This T cell receptor (beta chain) was sequenced during a study of beta chain features in type 1 diabetes. Overall study: Cell yields, gender and age were similar in healthy donors and patients. Study conclusions and caveats: Resolution of whether HLA type affects TCRB rearrangement was not achieved here. TCRB CDR3 length was moderately but significantly reduced in all four CD4+ subsets of Type 1 diabetes patients.

All of the isolated RNA was reverse transcribed, so expressed TCRB transcripts were sequenced. The repertoire was sequenced with immunoSEQ multiplex PCR; TCRdb's copy has only in-frame clones and lacks some. The sample carries about 660,000 clones, roughly 13% recorded once. The CDR3 is 12 residues long. Looked up from germline, CDR1 is SGHTA and CDR2 is FQGNSA. Trimming removed 5 bases from V and 6 bases from J, with 9 bases in between. Sorting based on CD45RO/CCR7/CD25/CD127/CD95/CD27 separated CD4+ naive, central memory, regulatory and stem cell-like memory cells. This clone turned up a few times. Antigen: not known.

Material: naive CD4+ T cells from blood. The chain recombines TRBV7-2 with TRBJ2-3; D uncertain. The sequence was obtained from a man between 18 and 35 years old with type 1 diabetes. The CDR3: CASSLWRDTQYF. As DNA, the CDR3 is TGTGCCAGCAGCCTATGGCGGGATACGCAGTATTTT.